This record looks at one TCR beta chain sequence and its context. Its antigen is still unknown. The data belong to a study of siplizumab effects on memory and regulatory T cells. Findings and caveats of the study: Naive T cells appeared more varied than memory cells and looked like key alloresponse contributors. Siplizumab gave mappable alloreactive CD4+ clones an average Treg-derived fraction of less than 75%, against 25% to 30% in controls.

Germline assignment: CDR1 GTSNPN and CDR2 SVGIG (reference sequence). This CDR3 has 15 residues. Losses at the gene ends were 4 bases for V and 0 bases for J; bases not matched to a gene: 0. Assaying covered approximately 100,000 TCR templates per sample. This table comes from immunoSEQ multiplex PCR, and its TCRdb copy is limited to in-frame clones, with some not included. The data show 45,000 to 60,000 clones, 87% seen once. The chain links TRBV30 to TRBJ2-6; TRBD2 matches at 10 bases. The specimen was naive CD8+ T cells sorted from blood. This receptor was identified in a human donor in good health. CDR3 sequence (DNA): TGTGCCTGGACTAGCGGGAGCTCTGGGGCCAACGTCCTGACTTTC. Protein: CAWTSGSSGANVLTF.